Listed below are T cell receptor beta chains from one sample, sequenced in a study of CD8 T cell repertoires and HIV-1 epitope variants. Their cognate antigens are unknown. Sequencing was performed with immunoSEQ multiplex PCR; in TCRdb, only in-frame clones are kept and a portion is missing. The sample contains 2,000 to 3,000 clones, approximately 71% of which appear only once. The specimen was cultured CD8+ T cells derived from PBMCs. Receptors were obtained from a male donor with HIV. Both conserved end residues are part of each CDR3. Each record gives: D gene, CDR3 length, V gene, J gene, clone size, CDR3 DNA, CDR3 protein. A D gene is named only where the DNA matches it firmly. Size is stated for part of the rows, as once, few or many counts, or as a class when the clone is expanded.

-	14	TRBV7-9	TRBJ1-3	-	TGTGCCAGCAGCTTAAGGGAGACAGTAAACACCATATATTTT	CASSLRETVNTIYF
-	13	TRBV2	TRBJ2-3	-	TGTGCCAGCAGACTCTTAGGGGCAGATACGCAGTATTTT	CASRLLGADTQYF
-	14	TRBV4-1	TRBJ2-2	few	TGCGCCAGCAGCCAAGATGGGAACACCGGGGAGCTGTTTTTT	CASSQDGNTGELFF
-	14	TRBV28	TRBJ1-2	-	TGTGCCAGCAGTTTTGAGCTCGCTAACTATGGCTACACCTTC	CASSFELANYGYTF
-	13	TRBV6-1	TRBJ1-2	-	TGTGCCAGCAGTGAAGCGAGGGGTTATGGCTACACCTTC	CASSEARGYGYTF
-	13	TRBV27	TRBJ2-7	-	TGTGCCAGCAGTTTACAGGTTACCTACGAGCAGTACTTC	CASSLQVTYEQYF
TRBD2	15	TRBV27	TRBJ2-1	-	TGTGCCAGCAGTTTATTGGGACTAGGTACCAATGAGCAGTTCTTC	CASSLLGLGTNEQFF
-	14	TRBV13	TRBJ2-5	-	TGTGCCAGCAGCTTAGGCCAGCTCCAAGAGACCCAGTACTTC	CASSLGQLQETQYF
-	15	TRBV7-9	TRBJ1-2	-	TGTGCCAGCAGCCTAAAGGACAGAGAAACCTATGGCTACACCTTC	CASSLKDRETYGYTF
TRBD1	15	TRBV29-1	TRBJ1-1	-	TGCAGCGTCGGGACAGGTCCTTTCTTGAACACTGAAGCTTTCTTT	CSVGTGPFLNTEAFF
-	15	TRBV2	TRBJ2-5	few	TGTGCCAGCAGTGATCCGGACAGCGCTTGGGGGACCCAGTACTTC	CASSDPDSAWGTQYF
-	13	TRBV5-1	TRBJ2-5	once	TGCGCCAGCAGCGCCGGGGCCGGGGAGACCCAGTACTTC	CASSAGAGETQYF
-	13	TRBV7-6	TRBJ1-1	-	TGTGCCAGCAGCCCCGGGGCTAACACTGAAGCTTTCTTT	CASSPGANTEAFF
TRBD1	16	TRBV7-9	TRBJ2-7	-	TGTGCCAGCAGCTCAACCCCTGGGACAGGGATCCACGAGCAGTACTTC	CASSSTPGTGIHEQYF
-	15	TRBV10-1	TRBJ2-3	-	TGCGCCAGCAGTGAGTCGGGGGGGCCGGGAGATACGCAGTATTTT	CASSESGGPGDTQYF
-	13	TRBV6-6	TRBJ2-7	-	TGTGCCAGCAGACCTATTGGGGGCTACGAGCAGTACTTC	CASRPIGGYEQYF
-	16	TRBV6-5	TRBJ2-2	few	TGTGCCAGCAGTTCCGAGCGGCAAGCGAACACCGGGGAGCTGTTTTTT	CASSSERQANTGELFF
TRBD2	18	TRBV27	TRBJ2-5	-	TGTGCCAGCAGCGCGAAATTTCTAGCGGGGGCCCAACAAGAGACCCAGTACTTC	CASSAKFLAGAQQETQYF
-	18	TRBV7-2	TRBJ2-2	-	TGTGCCAGCAGCTTTAGACCCGGGGGCGGGGCGAACACCGGGGAGCTGTTTTTT	CASSFRPGGGANTGELFF
-	13	TRBV4-2	TRBJ2-7	-	TGTGCCAGCAGCCCGCAGGGGGGCTACGAGCAGTACTTC	CASSPQGGYEQYF
-	14	TRBV27	TRBJ1-5	few	TGTGCCAGCAGTTTCAGGGGCCTCAATCAGCCCCAGCATTTT	CASSFRGLNQPQHF
-	14	TRBV6-5	TRBJ2-2	-	TGTGCCACAGCCCTGGCCTCGAACACCGGGGAGCTGTTTTTT	CATALASNTGELFF
-	17	TRBV7-8	TRBJ2-1	-	TGTGCCAGCAGCTTAGTAATCGGCAGGTCCTCCTACAATGAGCAGTTCTTC	CASSLVIGRSSYNEQFF
-	13	TRBV5-6	TRBJ1-1	-	TGTGCCAGCAGCTTGCGGGGGTCCACTGAAGCTTTCTTT	CASSLRGSTEAFF
TRBD1	12	TRBV12-5	TRBJ1-2	few	TGTGCTAGTGGTATAGAGCCCGGGACAGGGGTCTTC	CASGIEPGTGVF
-	14	TRBV28	TRBJ2-3	-	TGTGCCAGCAGTTTAATCGGGAGCACAGATACGCAGTATTTT	CASSLIGSTDTQYF
-	14	TRBV5-1	TRBJ1-2	-	TGCGCCAGCAGCTGGGAACAGGACGACTATGGCTACACCTTC	CASSWEQDDYGYTF
-	13	TRBV28	TRBJ2-7	-	TGTGCCAGCATTTCGCGGCACTACTACGAGCAGTACTTC	CASISRHYYEQYF
-	16	TRBV7-9	TRBJ2-3	-	TGTGCCAGCAGCCCCGCAGGGTCCTCACGCACAGATACGCAGTATTTT	CASSPAGSSRTDTQYF
-	13	TRBV6-5	TRBJ2-1	-	TGTGCCAGCAGCTATGGCCGCTACAATGAGCAGTTCTTC	CASSYGRYNEQFF
-	14	TRBV5-8	TRBJ2-2	once	TGTGCCAGCAGCTTATTCTTAGCGGCCGGGGAGCTGTTTTTT	CASSLFLAAGELFF
-	15	TRBV19	TRBJ1-3	-	TGTGCCAGTAGCCCTGACAGGTACTCTGGAAACACCATATATTTT	CASSPDRYSGNTIYF
-	14	TRBV10-2	TRBJ1-4	-	TGCGCCAGCAAACTTGACAGGTCTAATGAAAAACTGTTTTTT	CASKLDRSNEKLFF
-	12	TRBV9	TRBJ1-2	-	TGTGCCAGCAGGTATCCTTTAGATGGCTACACCTTC	CASRYPLDGYTF
-	14	TRBV7-6	TRBJ1-2	-	TGTGCCAGCAGCCCGACGGGGGCGGGCTATGGCTACACCTTC	CASSPTGAGYGYTF
-	13	TRBV9	TRBJ1-1	few	TGTGCCAGCAGCGTAGAGGCTAGGGGAACGGCTTTCTTT	CASSVEARGTAFF
-	17	TRBV7-8	TRBJ1-2	-	TGTGCCAGCAGCTTGGGGTGGGGGCGAGAAGACTACTATGGCTACACCTTC	CASSLGWGREDYYGYTF
TRBD2	17	TRBV2	TRBJ2-7	-	TGTGCCAGCAGTACGGGACTAGCGGGAGTGGGCGCCTCCGAGCAGTACTTC	CASSTGLAGVGASEQYF
-	13	TRBV7-9	TRBJ2-2	-	TGTGCCAGCAATCAGGGGCGAGGCGGGGAGCTGTTTTTT	CASNQGRGGELFF
TRBD1	15	TRBV11-2	TRBJ2-1	few	TGTGCCAGCAGCTTAGTCAGGGGGATTTTAAATGAGCAGTTCTTC	CASSLVRGILNEQFF
-	18	TRBV14	TRBJ2-6	-	TGTGCCAGCAGCCAAGAAACGGGGAGATCGGCTGGGGCCAACGTCCTGACTTTC	CASSQETGRSAGANVLTF
-	14	TRBV4-3	TRBJ1-1	-	TGCGCCAGCAGCCGACAGACAATGAACACTGAAGCTTTCTTT	CASSRQTMNTEAFF
-	11	TRBV10-2	TRBJ2-5	-	TGCGCCAGCAGGGGCCGAGAGACCCAGTACTTC	CASRGRETQYF
-	16	TRBV10-3	TRBJ2-7	-	TGTGCCATCAGTGACCCAGACGCTGGTGGGATCTACGAGCAGTACTTC	CAISDPDAGGIYEQYF
-	14	TRBV7-8	TRBJ2-5	-	TGTGCCAGCAGCCCAAGACAGTTGACGGGGACCCAGTACTTC	CASSPRQLTGTQYF
-	15	TRBV5-4	TRBJ2-1	-	TGTGCCAGCAGCCCGGGGGTAGCGAGTAGCAATGAGCAGTTCTTC	CASSPGVASSNEQFF
TRBD1	15	TRBV6-1	TRBJ2-1	-	TGTGCCAGCAGTGAAATAGGACAGGGGGCGGGTGAGCAGTTCTTC	CASSEIGQGAGEQFF
-	13	TRBV11-3	TRBJ1-1	-	TGTGCCAGCAGCTTAGGGGGAAACACTGAAGCTTTCTTT	CASSLGGNTEAFF